This T cell receptor beta chain appears in the sequencing data of a study of read filtering for tumor transcriptome and immune sequencing. Study-wide findings and caveats: The CD138-negative fraction was mixed bone marrow immune cells, not pure T cells. About 80% of IR-seq clonotypes had a single read, yet these held 3% to 4% of reads.

The library was built from roughly 400 ng RNA with molecular barcoded adaptors for alpha/delta and beta/gamma chains. TCRdb analysed the reads with MiXCR anew, one entry per CDR3 protein. The profile shows 48,000 or so distinct CDR3 sequences, around 20% of them singletons. This clonotype was observed at least ten times. Its target is unknown. The sample taken for sequencing was a population of CD138-negative cells sorted from bone marrow. The receptor comes from a donor at least 40 years old with multiple myeloma.

Here the CDR3 reads CSAAPGHFYEQYF. The CDR3 coding sequence is TGCAGTGCTGCCCCGGGACATTTCTACGAGCAGTACTTC. The J gene is TRBJ2-7, the V gene TRBV20-1, with a tentative D call TRBD1 (6 bases). The CDR3 spans 13 residues. The germline V gene encodes CDR1 DFQATT and CDR2 SNEGSKA (reference sequence). The germline V and J ends were trimmed by 5 bases and 3 bases, with 14 bases remaining between them.